A single sample is the source of the 5 T cell receptor beta chains below, sequenced in a study of T cells in Graves' hyperthyroidism and ophthalmopathy. Researchers amplified the TCR beta CDR3 regions from RNA transcripts. When the TCR CDR3 underwent first-round RT-PCR, the HTBI primer set was used. TCRdb ran MiXCR on the multiplex PCR reads and lists one entry per CDR3 protein. The profile shows 660,000 or so distinct CDR3 sequences, less than 25% of them singletons. Material for sequencing was blood. The receptors come from a man between 25 and 39 years old with Graves' ophthalmopathy.

This clonotype was detected only a few times. This chain joins TRBV18 and TRBJ2-7, with TRBD1 matching over 9 bases. V was pared by 3 bases and J by 4 bases, with 7 bases of the junction left unmatched. CDR1 is KGHSH and CDR2 is LQKENI in the germline V gene. This CDR3 comprises 15 residues. CDR3 bases: TGTGCCAGCTCACCGGGTACAGGGGGCATTTACGAGCAGTACTTC. This sequence encodes CASSPGTGGIYEQYF.

The chain employs TRBV11-2 and TRBJ2-5; 12 nucleotides align to TRBD2. The CDR3 sequence is 16 residues long. CDR1 is SGHAT and CDR2 is FQNNGV in the germline V gene. J lost 4 bases, V lost 5 bases, and 8 bases had no gene match. The CDR3: CASSEAPTSGRETQYF. CDR3 nucleotides: TGTGCCAGCAGCGAAGCGCCGACTAGCGGGAGAGAGACCCAGTACTTC.

This clonotype was recorded a few times. This chain joins TRBV30 and TRBJ2-3; 10 bases are a match to TRBD2. The CDR3 spans 15 residues. J lost 1 base, V lost 3 bases, and 4 bases had no gene match. Germline V gives CDR1 GTSNPN, CDR2 SVGIG (reference sequence). CDR3 residues: CAWRAGGGGTDTQYF. The CDR3 nucleotides are TGTGCCTGGAGAGCGGGAGGGGGGGGCACAGATACGCAGTATTTT.

The CDR3: CASTPTGGYTF. The CDR3 nucleotides are TGTGCCAGCACCCCGACAGGGGGCTACACCTTC. The chain is built from TRBV12-3 or TRBV12-4 and TRBJ1-2; 7 bases line up with TRBD1. Germline trimming cut 7 bases from V and 8 bases from J; bases unmatched to any gene: 4. This CDR3 has 11 residues.

This clonotype was picked up many times. DNA of the CDR3: TGTGCCAGCAGTTTATACGGCCCCGGAGAAGGTGGCTACACCTTC. This gives the protein CASSLYGPGEGGYTF. V and J are TRBV28 and TRBJ1-2, with D unclear. The CDR3 contains 15 residues. The V gene lost 1 base and the J gene lost 7 bases, with 16 bases spanning the gap. Germline CDR1 is MDHEN and CDR2 is SYDVKM.